This passage covers 2 T cell receptor beta chains from one sample sequenced in a study of blood T cells in healthy people across ages. Using a J-beta primer mix together with a sample-barcoded 5' primer, a second PCR was run for roughly 6 to 11 cycles. A single record per CDR3 protein comes from TCRdb applying MiXCR to the 5' RACE reads. The sample holds over 1,500,000 distinct CDR3 sequences, roughly two fifths seen once. What was sequenced was blood. The receptors derive from a human donor in good health.

Here the CDR3 reads CASSQLAGVSSYNEQYF. DNA of the CDR3: TGTGCCAGCAGCCAACTAGCGGGGGTTAGCTCCTACAATGAGCAGTACTTC. This chain connects TRBV7-3 to TRBJ2-7; 11 bases are shared with TRBD2. Unmatched junction bases numbered 16, after V lost 5 bases and J lost 7 bases. The CDR3 spans 17 residues. The germline gives CDR1 SGHTA, CDR2 FQGTGA. Filled out from reference TRBV7-3 and TRBJ2-7, the complete variable domain reads GAGVSQTPSNKVTEKGKYVELRCDPISGHTALYWYRQSLGQGPEFLIYFQGTGAADDSGLPNDRFFAVRPEGSVSTLKIQRTERGDSAVYLCASSQLAGVSSYNEQYFGPGTRLTVT.

This clonotype was recorded a few times. The chain employs TRBV3-1 and TRBJ2-7; 11 bases fit TRBD2. V dropped 7 bases and J dropped 4; count of bases not matched to a gene: 3. This CDR3 is built from 13 residues. From germline, CDR1 is LGHDT and CDR2 YNNKEL (reference sequence). The CDR3 reads CASTGTSGYEQYF. DNA of the CDR3: TGTGCCAGCACCGGGACTAGCGGTTACGAGCAGTACTTC.